The present TCR beta chain was sequenced within a study of blood T cell repertoires in COVID-19 (dated by TCRdb to about 2020). Regarding the research as a whole: Collaborator samples came from the United States, Italy and Spain and covered acute and convalescent phases of COVID-19. The prospective study material was composed of cDNA or gDNA derived from T cells, B-cell-depleted T cells, or PBMCs. Deeply sampled blood TCRbeta repertoires from subjects exposed to, actively infected with, or recovered from COVID-19 were included in the dataset. The repertoires were made available in a free public database intended to serve as a resource for research on the immune response to SARS-CoV-2. Samples were obtained from the ongoing ImmuneRACE study (first 160 participants) and from over 1,000 subjects provided by 6 global collaborators. Nearly every sample came with metadata listing a de-identified subject ID, COVID-19 status, age in years and sex. Where available, HLA class I and class II types were taken from metadata supplied by the sample provider and were not determined by assay-based typing.

As encoded in the germline V gene, CDR1 is KGHDR while CDR2 is SFDVKD. Including the terminal cysteine and phenylalanine, the CDR3 comprises 14 residues. Kept here is only the CDR3 DNA, which spans 42 bases and is read in frame from base 1. After removal of 1 base from V and 6 bases from J, the junction retains 4 bases not matched to a gene. The study at large found these results: Clinical and demographic metadata were provided uncurated, with the amount varying by source and participant.

As for this clone: Its antigen has not been determined. It has no much larger one-base neighbor in the sample; base qualities were not kept.

In the prospective study, participants were roughly 18 to 100 years old, resided in fewer than 25 geographic areas of the United States, and were enrolled through a virtual design. In the prospective study, cohorts were assigned on the basis of participant-reported clinical history obtained from a screening survey and a study questionnaire. In the prospective study, mobile phlebotomists collected whole blood, serum and a nasopharyngeal or oropharyngeal swab from each participant. Additional blood draws and questionnaires over an approximately two-month period could optionally be provided by prospective study participants. Before DNA extraction, prospective study blood samples were shipped either frozen or at room temperature. The immunoSEQ Assay, a bias-controlled multiplex PCR, was used to amplify TCRbeta CDR3 regions from genomic DNA. As for the authors' bioinformatics: Within the assay, amplification of reference gene primers was used to estimate how many nucleated cells each sample contained. Sequence reads were collapsed and filtered to measure the absolute abundance of every unique TCRbeta CDR3 rearrangement. Productive Simpson clonality was computed per sample as the square root of Simpson's diversity index over productive rearrangements. Held by TCRdb, this immuneACCESS table contains in-frame sequences only and omits some clones. Under half of the omission traces to an unresolved V gene where checked; the cause of the rest is unknown. The V and J calls and clone size are taken from that table; D and trimming were inferred from the DNA. Within this sample are 210,000 or so clones, with around 84% of them counted one time only. The ten largest clones take up over 7% of the sample.

Recombination connected TRBV24-1 to TRBJ1-2; TRBD1 fits 7 bases in the junction. Sequencing was performed on PBMCs or T cells enriched from blood (not recorded which). The clonotype comes from a woman between 35 and 50 years old with acute COVID-19. The CDR3 region has the sequence CATSDFGRGDGYTF. The DNA is as follows: TGTGCCACCAGTGATTTCGGCAGGGGGGATGGCTACACCTTC.